This T cell receptor (delta chain) was documented in a study of gammadelta T cells in human blood (dated by TCRdb to about 2020). The library was obtained by RT-PCR. The reads were generated on an Illumina MiSeq. TCRdb reprocessed the public data with the CATT caller; entries with the same nucleotide sequence were combined afterwards. Recorded for this sample are under 400 delta-chain clones; less than 9% of them occurred a single time. The ten largest clones take up about 37% of the sample. From its cysteine to its phenylalanine, the CDR3 spans 18 amino acids. Solely the CDR3 DNA is kept, with 54 bases framed from the first base. Via the germline V gene, CDR1 is GEAIGNYY and CDR2 EKD. At the junction V is shortened by 0 bases and J by 0 bases, with 11 bases in between. This clone turned up a few times. Its specific antigen is unknown. The sample holds no much larger clone one base away, and base qualities are not on file.

What the work shows at the level of the full study, not this receptor alone: In the study, polyclonal expansion of innate gamma-delta T cells immediately after birth was reported to appear to be driven by microbial exposure.

Sequenced: Vgamma9Vdelta2 gamma-delta T cells from infant blood. The rearrangement joined TRDV2 to TRDJ3; there is no confident call for the D gene. The source of this sequence is a human donor. The DNA reads as follows: TGTGCCTGTGACACCGTGCTGAGGGGCTCCTGGGACACCCGACAGATGTTTTTC. This translates into CACDTVLRGSWDTRQMFF.